This TCR beta chain was sequenced for a study of a mutant IDH1 vaccine in newly diagnosed glioma. In the case of this clone: Its antigen is unidentified.

Time point meaning: week 5, during vaccination. Topical imiquimod was applied with each vaccine dose, which held 300 ug of mutant IDH1 20-mer peptide. Generated by immunoSEQ multiplex PCR, the TCRdb table keeps only in-frame clones and is missing some. The sample lists over 55,000 clones, roughly 80% seen once, with 3.1% in the top ten. V was clipped by 7 bases and J by 6 bases; unmatched bases: 9. This CDR3 spans 15 amino acids. Germline V gene sequence: CDR1 MNHEY, CDR2 SVGAGI. This chain connects TRBV6-5 to TRBJ2-2; TRBD2 agrees at 9 bases. This sequence originates from a woman between 18 and 29 years old with glioma. Some clones in this sample may be carry-over from other donors' samples. The input for sequencing was PBMCs, taken from a glioma patient whose treatment included an IDH1 peptide vaccine. The CDR3 spells CASNLAGVVSGELFF. The CDR3 DNA follows: TGTGCCAGCAACTTAGCGGGAGTTGTGTCCGGGGAGCTGTTTTTT.